The next 5 T cell receptor beta chains were all read from a single sample in a study of blood T cell repertoires in COVID-19. Generated by immunoSEQ multiplex PCR, the TCRdb table keeps only in-frame clones and is missing some. The table records 140,000 to 150,000 clones, around nine tenths of them present only once. The sample consisted of peripheral blood. These receptors all come from a woman in her forties or fifties with active or convalescent COVID-19.

This chain connects TRBV7-9 to TRBJ2-5; 7 bases line up with TRBD1. V gave up 5 bases and J gave up 3 bases; unmatched junction bases: 6. The CDR3 extends over 14 amino acids. CDR1 SEHNR and CDR2 FQNEAQ come from the germline V gene (reference sequence). The CDR3, as DNA: TGTGCCAGCAGCCTCTACCAGGGGGAAGAGACCCAGTACTTC. Protein sequence: CASSLYQGEETQYF.

This sequence joins TRBV5-1 and TRBJ1-1; 7 nucleotides match TRBD1. The CDR3 loop spans 16 amino acids. V was clipped by 4 bases and J by 0 bases; unmatched bases: 9. Per germline, CDR1 SGHRS and CDR2 YFSETQ. The CDR3 here is CASSTDRANMNTEAFF. In DNA, the CDR3 is TGCGCCAGCAGCACCGACAGGGCCAATATGAACACTGAAGCTTTCTTT.

In this sample, this clone turned up a few times. The genes are TRBV7-8 and TRBJ1-5, with a weak D call TRBD1 (6 bases). The CDR3 is 13 residues long. The germline V gene encodes CDR1 SGHVS and CDR2 FQNEAQ. V lost 5 bases and J 3 bases, leaving 8 bases between the germline ends. CDR3 loop: CASSRQANQPQHF. The CDR3 region has the DNA TGTGCCAGCAGCCGACAGGCCAATCAGCCCCAGCATTTT. The full variable domain, in which reference TRBV7-8 and TRBJ1-5 provide the parts outside the CDR3, is GAGVSQSPRYKVAKRGQDVALRCDPISGHVSLFWYQQALGQGPEFLTYFQNEAQLDKSGLPSDRFFAERPEGSVSTLKIQRTQQEDSAVYLCASSRQANQPQHFGDGTRLSIL.

The chain links TRBV5-6 to TRBJ1-2; 7 nucleotides align to TRBD1. Germline CDR1 reads SGHDT; CDR2 reads YYEEEE. J lost 3 bases, V lost 6 bases, and 8 bases had no gene match. CDR3 length: 14 amino acids. The CDR3 DNA is TGTGCCAGCAACTGGGGACAGAACTACTATGGCTACACCTTC. Amino acids: CASNWGQNYYGYTF.

The chain recombines TRBV6-5 with TRBJ1-2; TRBD1 aligns across 7 bases. Germline loops: CDR1 MNHEY, CDR2 SVGAGI. Trimming took 2 bases from V and 8 from J; bases not matched to a gene: 11. The length of the CDR3 is 15 residues. DNA of the CDR3: TGTGCCAGCAGTTACGACACCGGGACAGACGGCGGCTACACCTTC. Translated, it gives CASSYDTGTDGGYTF.